A single sample is the source of the 13 T cell receptor beta chains below, sequenced in a study of T cell responses to AZD1222 COVID-19 vaccine. Assay: immunoSEQ multiplex PCR; the TCRdb copy retains only in-frame clones and omits some. Among under 35,000 clones listed, approximately 90% were seen once. This specimen consisted of peripheral blood, obtained 28 days after the second AZD1222 dose. The receptors here all came from an adult who received the AZD1222 COVID-19 vaccine.

As to this clone: Given the absence of the conserved phenylalanine or tryptophan at the CDR3 end, a read error is likely. The DNA is omitted, as the CDR3 cannot be located on it reliably, and the CDR3 follows TCRdb's listing. The chain employs TRBV21-1 and TRBJ1-2; the table calls TRBD1, which could not be checked here. TRBV21-1 is a listed pseudogene. The CDR3 extends over 13 residues, inclusive of both ends. CDR3 region: CASSKLHIQGESI.

The chain has TRBV7-2 and TRBJ1-3; weak D call: TRBD1 (6 bases). The V gene lost 7 bases and the J gene lost 2 bases, with 9 bases spanning the gap. Germline V gene sequence: CDR1 SGHTA, CDR2 FQGNSA. The CDR3 spans 13 residues. The CDR3 protein is CASNTGPGNTIYF. The CDR3, as DNA: TGTGCCAGCAACACAGGGCCTGGAAACACCATATATTTT. Variable domain in full (rest from reference TRBV7-2 and TRBJ1-3): GAGVSQSPSNKVTEKGKDVELRCDPISGHTALYWYRQSLGQGLEFLIYFQGNSAPDKSGLPSDRFSAERTGGSVSTLTIQRTQQEDSAVYLCASNTGPGNTIYFGEGSWLTVV.

The genes are TRBV24-1 and TRBJ2-7, with D unresolved. Germline V gene data show CDR1 as KGHDR and CDR2 as SFDVKD. Trimming pared 4 bases from V and 3 bases from J, leaving 6 bases between. This CDR3 has 12 residues. CDR3 nucleotide sequence: TGTGCCACCAGTGACCTTGGCTACGAGCAGTACTTC. Amino acids: CATSDLGYEQYF.

The chain uses TRBV28 and TRBJ1-2; D may be TRBD1 (5 bases). Per germline, CDR1 MDHEN and CDR2 SYDVKM. The CDR3 has 14 residues. Between the trimmed V and J ends, which lost 2 bases and 4 bases, there was a span of 11 bases. CDR3 region: CASSLPGGGYGYTF. The CDR3 DNA reads TGTGCCAGCAGTTTACCGGGCGGGGGCTATGGCTACACCTTC.

This rearrangement joins TRBV6-5 to TRBJ1-3; D not certain. The V and J ends lost 5 bases and 2 bases respectively, with 13 bases between them. The CDR3 sequence is 15 residues long. Germline CDR1 is MNHEY and CDR2 is SVGAGI. In DNA, the CDR3 is TGTGCCAGCAGTCGGGCAGAAGATCCTGGAAACACCATATATTTT. Its protein is CASSRAEDPGNTIYF.

This chain uses TRBV27 with TRBJ1-1; no clear D. Looked up from germline, CDR1 is MNHEY and CDR2 is SMNVEV (reference sequence). The CDR3 spans 14 residues. Between the trimmed V and J ends, which lost 4 bases and 1 base, there was a span of 10 bases. The CDR3 region is CASSSQWGNTEAFF. The CDR3 DNA follows: TGTGCCAGCAGTTCCCAGTGGGGGAACACTGAAGCTTTCTTT.

The CDR3 DNA reads as TGCAGCGCCCTAGGTGGGGGTTACACAGATACGCAGTATTTT. This gives the protein CSALGGGYTDTQYF. V usage is TRBV29-1 and J usage is TRBJ2-3; D is tentatively TRBD1 or TRBD2 (5 bases each). CDR1 is SQVTM and CDR2 is ANQGSEA in the germline V gene. The CDR3 consists of 14 residues. With 7 bases removed from V and 2 bases from J, the gap between germline ends came to 16 bases.

This chain connects TRBV9 to TRBJ1-3; D call uncertain. The CDR3 has 15 residues. In germline, CDR1 is SGDLS, CDR2 YYNGEE. The ends were cut back, 0 bases at V and 1 base at J, with 8 bases in the middle. CDR3 bases: TGTGCCAGCAGCGTAGGAGGGTTTTCTGGAAACACCATATATTTT. Protein product: CASSVGGFSGNTIYF. Together with reference TRBV9 and TRBJ1-3, the CDR3 gives the full variable domain: DSGVTQTPKHLITATGQRVTLRCSPRSGDLSVYWYQQSLDQGLQFLIQYYNGEERAKGNILERFSAQQFPDLHSELNLSSLELGDSALYFCASSVGGFSGNTIYFGEGSWLTVV.

The chain couples TRBV18 to TRBJ2-1, with 9 bases identical to TRBD1. This CDR3 is 15 amino acids long. J lost 8 bases, V lost 1 base, and 6 bases had no gene match. Germline CDR1 KGHSH, CDR2 LQKENI. CDR3 DNA: TGTGCCAGCTCACCACAGGGACAGGGAGTCTATGAGCAGTTCTTC. It encodes CASSPQGQGVYEQFF.

This chain uses TRBV21-1 with TRBJ2-1; TRBD1, as called in the table, went unchecked against the DNA. TRBV21-1 is listed as a pseudogene. The CDR3 extends over 13 amino acids. CDR3: CASSLTVHNEQFF. The CDR3 DNA follows: TGTGCCAGCAGCCTAACAGTCCACAATGAGCAGTTCTTC.

A few counts support this clone. This chain connects TRBV5-1 to TRBJ2-3, with 8 bases matching TRBD1. The germline gives CDR1 SGHRS, CDR2 YFSETQ. Trimming at V came to 7 bases and at J to 5 bases, leaving 12 bases not matched to a gene. The CDR3 has 15 residues. CDR3 sequence (DNA): TGCGCCAGCGGCCTTTTCCAGGGGGCGAGAGATACGCAGTATTTT. The encoded protein is CASGLFQGARDTQYF.

This sequence joins TRBV5-1 and TRBJ1-1; TRBD1 might be the D (5 bases). CDR3 length: 18 amino acids. V lost 2 bases, J lost 1 base, and 21 bases lay in between. Germline V gene sequence: CDR1 SGHRS, CDR2 YFSETQ. The CDR3 reads CASSLKHARGQSNTEAFF. In DNA form, the CDR3 reads TGCGCCAGCAGCTTAAAGCACGCTCGGGGCCAATCGAACACTGAAGCTTTCTTT.

The chain recombines TRBV18 with TRBJ1-3, with D maybe TRBD1 (5 bases). The CDR3 is 15 amino acids. From germline, CDR1 is KGHSH and CDR2 LQKENI. Trimming removed 0 bases at V and 0 bases at J, with 6 bases between. The CDR3: CASSPPTVSGNTIYF. CDR3 sequence (DNA): TGTGCCAGCTCACCACCGACAGTCTCTGGAAACACCATATATTTT.